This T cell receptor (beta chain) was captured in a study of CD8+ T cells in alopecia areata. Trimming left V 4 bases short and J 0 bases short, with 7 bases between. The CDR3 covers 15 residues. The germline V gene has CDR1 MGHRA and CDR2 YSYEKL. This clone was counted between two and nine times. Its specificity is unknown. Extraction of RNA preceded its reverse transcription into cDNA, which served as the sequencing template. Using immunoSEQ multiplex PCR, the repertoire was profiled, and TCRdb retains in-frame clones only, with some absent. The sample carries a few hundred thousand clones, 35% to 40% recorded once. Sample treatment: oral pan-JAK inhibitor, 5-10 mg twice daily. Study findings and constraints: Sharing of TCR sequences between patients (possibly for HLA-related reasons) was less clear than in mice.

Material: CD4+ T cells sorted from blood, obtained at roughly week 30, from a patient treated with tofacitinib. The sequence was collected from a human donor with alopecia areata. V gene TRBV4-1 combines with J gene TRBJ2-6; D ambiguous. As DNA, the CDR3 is TGCGCCAGCAGCCGACCTTCCTCTGGGGCCAACGTCCTGACTTTC. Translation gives CASSRPSSGANVLTF.